This TCR beta chain was identified during a study of human T cells and chemical hapten exposure. For the study at large: Small pooled library volume differences mainly caused per-sample TCR yield variation.

MiXCR, applied by TCRdb to the RACE reads, yields one record per CDR3 protein. Of 75,000 to 100,000 distinct CDR3 sequences listed, about 9.3% are singletons. The time point: patch test 2, 6 weeks after DPC sensitization. Treatment indicated: therapeutic diphenylcyclopropenone sensitization with weekly scalp DPC. The starting material, unfractionated whole blood, was used for total RNA extraction. With respect to this clonotype: No antigen is known for it.

Regarding the study as a whole: The formation of large CDR3 similarity clusters by expanded TCRs significantly exceeded that of controls.

Germline V gives CDR1 SGDLS, CDR2 YYNGEE. Trimming took 1 base from V and 5 from J, leaving 11 bases between them. The CDR3 spans 14 residues. The source of this sequence is a woman in her thirties or forties with alopecia areata. Some clones in this sample may be carry-over from other donors' samples. The starting material was whole blood, obtained in connection with sensitization to the hapten diphenylcyclopropenone (DPC). The chain combines TRBV9 with TRBJ2-3; D uncertain. CDR3 protein: CASSVRRNGDTQYF. DNA of the CDR3: TGTGCCAGCAGCGTAAGGCGGAATGGAGATACGCAGTATTTT.